This T cell receptor beta chain originates from a study of T cell repertoires in cytomegalovirus infection. The V gene lost 1 base and the J gene lost 1 base, with 16 bases spanning the gap. Germline CDR1 and CDR2: SGHTA and FQGNSA. The CDR3 runs to 17 residues. TCRdb reprocessed the reads via MiXCR and lists one record per CDR3 protein. The sample lists approximately 180,000 distinct CDR3 sequences, less than 9.5% occurring once. In its sample, this clonotype was seen many times. The clonotype was recovered from a human donor in good health (CMV status not recorded). Some clones in this sample may be carry-over from other donors' samples. The J gene is TRBJ1-1, the V gene TRBV7-2, with D tentatively TRBD1 (5 bases). Sequencing used PBMCs. In DNA form, the CDR3 reads TGTGCCAGCAGCTTAGGAGTTGGGTTCGGGGCGAACACTGAAGCTTTCTTT. Translated, it gives CASSLGVGFGANTEAFF.